Below are 30 T cell receptor beta chains sequenced from a single sample in a study of OX40 agonist ivuxolimab in advanced cancers. Some clones are missing from TCRdb's copy, which holds only in-frame ones; the method was immunoSEQ multiplex PCR. The sample includes under 100,000 clones, 80% to 95% of them seen just once. This sample comprised CD4+ or CD8+ T cells sorted from blood, obtained in a trial of the OX40 agonist ivuxolimab. Receptors originate from an adult with an advanced solid tumor such as melanoma, head and neck, liver or kidney cancer.

The rearrangement links TRBV11-1 to TRBJ1-1; weak D call: TRBD1 (5 bases). The CDR3 sequence is 13 residues long. V dropped 2 bases and J dropped 4 bases, with 8 bases sitting between them. In germline, CDR1 is SGHAT, CDR2 FQDESV (reference sequence). CDR3 loop: CASSLKRGTEAFF. The CDR3 bases are TGTGCCAGCAGCTTAAAAAGGGGCACTGAAGCTTTCTTT.

The chain couples TRBV6-5 to TRBJ2-7, with 9 bases fitting TRBD1. This CDR3 has 15 amino acids. CDR1 and CDR2 from the germline V gene are MNHEY and SVGAGI. V gave up 0 bases and J gave up 5 bases; unmatched junction bases: 5. The CDR3 sequence: CASSYSGQGGNEQYF. The CDR3 DNA reads TGTGCCAGCAGTTACTCGGGACAGGGAGGGAACGAGCAGTACTTC.

This rearrangement joins TRBV7-2 to TRBJ2-7; a possible D gene is TRBD1 (5 bases). CDR1 and CDR2 from the germline V gene are SGHTA and FQGNSA. The CDR3 runs 13 residues. Trimming removed 1 base at V and 7 bases at J, with 11 bases between. The CDR3 DNA reads TGTGCCAGCAGCTTAGAGCGCCAGGGAGAGCAGTACTTC. This sequence encodes CASSLERQGEQYF.

The rearrangement joins TRBV29-1 to TRBJ1-2, with 7 positions matching TRBD1. Germline values: CDR1 SQVTM, CDR2 ANQGSEA. V lost 1 base to trimming and J lost 0 bases; unmatched junction nucleotides: 5. This CDR3 contains 15 residues. The CDR3 region has the DNA TGCAGCGTTGAAGTCCGGGACAGAGCTAACTATGGCTACACCTTC. Its translation is CSVEVRDRANYGYTF.

This clone was observed a few times. This chain links TRBV7-8 with TRBJ2-4; 8 nucleotides agree with TRBD1. The germline V gene encodes CDR1 SGHVS and CDR2 FQNEAQ. The CDR3 covers 15 residues. Losses at the gene ends were 8 bases for V and 6 bases for J; bases not matched to a gene: 12. CDR3 DNA sequence: TGTGCCAGCGCGATGACAGGGGTTTCAGGAAACATTCAGTACTTC. This sequence encodes CASAMTGVSGNIQYF.

On this clone: The same CDR3 also results from other DNA sequences found in this sample. The rearrangement uses TRBV5-1 and TRBJ1-1, with TRBD1 as a possible D gene (5 bases). CDR3 length equals 13 residues. CDR1 is SGHRS, CDR2 YFSETQ, per germline. Trimming removed 4 bases from V and 4 bases from J, with 11 bases in between. The CDR3, as DNA: TGCGCCAGCAGCCTGCGGGGGGGCACTGAAGCTTTCTTT. Protein product: CASSLRGGTEAFF.

This clone was counted a single time. J is TRBJ2-2 and V is TRBV7-3, with TRBD2 identical over 15 bases. The germline V gene has CDR1 SGHTA and CDR2 FQGTGA. This CDR3 comprises 16 residues. The V gene end was trimmed by 5 bases and the J gene end by 5 bases; junction bases not matched to a gene: 3. CDR3 nucleotides: TGTGCCAGCAGCATGGGACTAGCGGGAGGAACCGGGGAGCTGTTTTTT. This encodes CASSMGLAGGTGELFF. Together with reference TRBV7-3 and TRBJ2-2, the CDR3 gives the full variable domain: GAGVSQTPSNKVTEKGKYVELRCDPISGHTALYWYRQSLGQGPEFLIYFQGTGAADDSGLPNDRFFAVRPEGSVSTLKIQRTERGDSAVYLCASSMGLAGGTGELFFGEGSRLTVL.

The chain joins TRBV5-6 to TRBJ2-3; TRBD2 aligns across 9 bases. Germline loops: CDR1 SGHDT, CDR2 YYEEEE. This CDR3 is 17 amino acids long. After removal of 3 bases from V and 4 bases from J, the junction contained 12 bases not matched to a gene. The CDR3 DNA follows: TGTGCCAGCAGCTGGGGGATAGCGGGAGTAACTTCAGATACGCAGTATTTT. This translates into CASSWGIAGVTSDTQYF.

A remark on this clone: Other nucleotide sequences from this sample produce the same CDR3. The gene calls are TRBV9 and TRBJ1-1, with D possibly being TRBD1 (5 bases). This CDR3 is 14 amino acids long. V was trimmed by 1 base and J by 0 bases, leaving 7 bases between them. Per the germline V gene, CDR1 is SGDLS and CDR2 is YYNGEE. CDR3 amino acids: CASSVQGMNTEAFF. In DNA, the CDR3 is TGTGCCAGCAGCGTACAGGGTATGAACACTGAAGCTTTCTTT.

The rearrangement links TRBV2 to TRBJ2-2; maybe TRBD2 (6 bases). This CDR3 comprises 13 residues. V lost 6 bases to trimming and J lost 5 bases, with 10 bases between them. CDR1 and CDR2 (germline): SNHLY, FYNNEI. CDR3 coding DNA: TGTGCCAGCAGATGGCGGGATACCGGGGAGCTGTTTTTT. It codes for CASRWRDTGELFF.

The gene calls are TRBV10-3 and TRBJ2-6; 8 nucleotides align to TRBD1. J gave up 4 bases and V 6 bases, and 8 bases lay outside the gene matches. CDR3 length: 16 amino acids. The V gene's germline CDR1 is ENHRY and CDR2 SYGVKD. CDR3 residues: CAIRPGQVFGANVLTF. The CDR3 DNA sequence: TGTGCCATCAGACCGGGACAGGTGTTCGGGGCCAACGTCCTGACTTTC.

The chain carries TRBV5-1 and TRBJ2-7, with unresolved D. Germline-derived CDR1 and CDR2 are SGHRS and YFSETQ. Trimming left V 0 bases short and J 1 base short, with 8 bases between. The length of the CDR3 is 14 residues. CDR3 amino acids: CASSLVGKSYEQYF. CDR3 DNA sequence: TGCGCCAGCAGCTTGGTTGGGAAGTCCTACGAGCAGTACTTC.

In its sample, this clone was seen once. The chain is built from TRBV7-3 and TRBJ2-7; TRBD2 matches 11 bases. V shed 5 bases, J shed 7 bases, and the junction held 7 bases outside the gene matches. The CDR3 totals 14 residues. In germline, CDR1 is SGHTA, CDR2 FQGTGA. The CDR3 here is CASSVSGRAGEQYF. CDR3 DNA sequence: TGTGCCAGCAGCGTTAGCGGGAGGGCGGGTGAGCAGTACTTC.

V is TRBV29-1 and J is TRBJ2-1; the D is unclear. From germline, CDR1 is SQVTM and CDR2 ANQGSEA. This CDR3 comprises 14 residues. V lost 1 base to trimming and J lost 4 bases, with 11 bases between them. The CDR3 sequence: CSVEGYTEYNEQFF. DNA for the CDR3: TGCAGCGTTGAAGGATATACGGAATACAATGAGCAGTTCTTC.

The chain combines TRBV5-6 with TRBJ2-3; D is uncertain. The germline V and J ends were trimmed by 4 bases and 1 base, with 7 bases remaining between them. Germline CDR1 is SGHDT and CDR2 is YYEEEE. The CDR3 spans 13 residues. CDR3 bases: TGTGCCAGCAGCCCTCCTGGCACAGATACGCAGTATTTT. It encodes CASSPPGTDTQYF.

A single count supports this clone. The chain links TRBV7-9 to TRBJ2-6; 9 bases map to TRBD1. Germline-derived CDR1 and CDR2 are SEHNR and FQNEAQ (reference sequence). V dropped 8 bases and J dropped 0; count of bases not matched to a gene: 8. This CDR3 comprises 17 residues. The CDR3 bases are TGTGCCAGCCCGAGGGACAGGGTTATCTCTGGGGCCAACGTCCTGACTTTC. Amino acid sequence: CASPRDRVISGANVLTF.

Comment on this clone: The junction departs from the called germline gene at one end, perhaps through a read error. The rearrangement uses TRBV20-1 and TRBJ2-7, with D possibly called TRBD1 or TRBD2 (7 bases each). The CDR3 spans 11 residues. Germline V lookup: CDR1 DFQATT, CDR2 SNEGSKA (reference sequence). CDR3 bases: TGCAGTGCGCCGAGCGGGAATAGGGGGCCTTTC. It is translated as CSAPSGNRGPF.

The V call is TRBV2, the J call TRBJ2-2, with 9 bases that match TRBD1. The CDR3 has 15 residues. Trimming took 6 bases from V and 6 from J; bases not matched to a gene: 8. Germline V gives CDR1 SNHLY, CDR2 FYNNEI. CDR3 loop: CASSLTGGRAGELFF. The CDR3 region has the DNA TGTGCCAGCAGCCTAACAGGGGGCAGGGCCGGGGAGCTGTTTTTT.

This clone is a singleton in its sample. The V call is TRBV6-6, the J call TRBJ1-2; weak D call: TRBD1 (6 bases). Germline CDR1 reads MNHNY; CDR2 reads SVGAGI (reference sequence). CDR3 length equals 15 residues. Between the trimmed V and J ends, which lost 7 bases and 5 bases, there was a span of 20 bases. This CDR3 reads CASTKGPKGDYGYTF. In DNA form, the CDR3 reads TGTGCCAGCACCAAGGGGCCCAAGGGGGATTATGGCTACACCTTC.

The rearrangement uses TRBV4-1 and TRBJ1-4; no definite D call. CDR3 length: 15 residues. Trimming took 1 base from V and 8 from J, leaving 14 bases between them. Germline V gene data show CDR1 as MGHRA and CDR2 as YSYEKL. For the CDR3, the DNA is TGCGCCAGCAGCCAAGTGATAGCAGTCAGGGAAAAACTGTTTTTT. Its translation: CASSQVIAVREKLFF.

The chain combines TRBV5-5 with TRBJ2-5; maybe TRBD1 (5 bases). Trimming cost V 4 bases and J 4 bases, with 11 bases left between them. Germline CDR1 SGHKS, CDR2 YYEKEE (reference sequence). CDR3 length: 13 amino acids. In DNA, the CDR3 is TGTGCCAGCAGCCCCAGGGCCGGAGAGACCCAGTACTTC. Encoded protein: CASSPRAGETQYF.

This clone was seen just once. This sequence joins TRBV6-6 and TRBJ2-7, with D perhaps assigned TRBD1 or TRBD2 (5 bases each). The CDR3 extends over 12 amino acids. Germline V gives CDR1 MNHNY, CDR2 SVGAGI (reference sequence). V gave up 1 base and J gave up 6 bases, with 7 bases separating them. In DNA, the CDR3 is TGTGCCAGCAGTTACTGGGACGGCGAGCAGTACTTC. It is translated as CASSYWDGEQYF.

The chain uses TRBV6-5 and TRBJ1-1; 7 nucleotides agree with TRBD1. V trimming: 2 bases; J trimming: 5 bases; junction bases outside the gene matches: 11. The CDR3 is 16 amino acids. Germline-derived CDR1 and CDR2 are MNHEY and SVGAGI. As DNA, the CDR3 is TGTGCCAGCAGTTACGGGGGATACAGGGGTGGGACTGAAGCTTTCTTT. Amino acids: CASSYGGYRGGTEAFF.

The CDR3 DNA follows: TGCGCCAGCAGCACTAGCGGGACGAACACCGGGGAGCTGTTTTTT. It is translated as CASSTSGTNTGELFF. The chain joins TRBV5-1 to TRBJ2-2, with 10 bases fitting TRBD2. Per the germline V gene, CDR1 is SGHRS and CDR2 is YFSETQ. CDR3 length: 15 residues. V was clipped by 4 bases and J by 0 bases; unmatched bases: 0.

The chain combines TRBV11-2 with TRBJ2-7; TRBD2 matches at 7 bases. V shed 3 bases and J 0 bases; nucleotides not matched to a gene: 11. Germline CDR1 reads SGHAT; CDR2 reads FQNNGV. The CDR3 totals 17 residues. The CDR3 region is CASSLDGLGPSSYEQYF. The CDR3 DNA follows: TGTGCCAGCAGCTTGGACGGACTAGGCCCAAGCTCCTACGAGCAGTACTTC.

This chain connects TRBV7-2 to TRBJ1-1; no clear D. Germline V gene sequence: CDR1 SGHTA, CDR2 FQGNSA. The CDR3 length is 13 residues. Trimming took 5 bases from V and 1 from J, leaving 8 bases between them. The CDR3 spells CASSLYRNTEAFF. Here the CDR3 DNA reads TGTGCCAGCAGCCTCTACAGGAACACTGAAGCTTTCTTT. The full variable domain, rest sourced from reference TRBV7-2 and TRBJ1-1, is GAGVSQSPSNKVTEKGKDVELRCDPISGHTALYWYRQSLGQGLEFLIYFQGNSAPDKSGLPSDRFSAERTGGSVSTLTIQRTQQEDSAVYLCASSLYRNTEAFFGQGTRLTVV.

The V gene is TRBV27, the J gene TRBJ2-6; 8 bases are shared with TRBD2. Germline V gene data show CDR1 as MNHEY and CDR2 as SMNVEV (reference sequence). J gave up 5 bases and V 3 bases, and 9 bases lay outside the gene matches. The CDR3 loop spans 17 amino acids. This CDR3 reads CASSFSGGSLRANVLTF. CDR3 nucleotides: TGTGCCAGCAGTTTTTCGGGGGGGTCCTTAAGGGCCAACGTCCTGACTTTC.

The V call is TRBV28, the J call TRBJ2-1; no reliable D call. The CDR3 extends over 12 amino acids. CDR1 is MDHEN and CDR2 is SYDVKM in the germline V gene. V lost 10 bases, J lost 6 bases, and 13 bases lay in between. CDR3 protein: CATLIDSNEQFF. For the CDR3, the DNA is TGTGCCACCCTGATAGACTCCAATGAGCAGTTCTTC.

The chain is built from TRBV30 and TRBJ1-1; D perhaps matches TRBD1 (6 bases). The CDR3 spans 12 residues. CDR1 GTSNPN and CDR2 SVGIG come from the germline V gene (reference sequence). V lost 6 bases and J 6 bases, leaving 14 bases between the germline ends. The DNA for the CDR3 is TGTGCCTGCCGCACAGGGTTCCCTGAAGCTTTCTTT. Its translation: CACRTGFPEAFF. The full variable domain, its missing parts supplied by reference TRBV30 and TRBJ1-1, is SQTIHQWPATLVQPVGSPLSLECTVEGTSNPNLYWYRQAAGRGLQLLFYSVGIGQISSEVPQNLSASRPQDRQFILSSKKLLLSDSGFYLCACRTGFPEAFFGQGTRLTVV.

Here the CDR3 DNA reads TGTGCCAGCAGCCCCGGGCTAGCGGGAACAAACAATGAGCAGTTCTTC. Protein: CASSPGLAGTNNEQFF. The rearrangement uses TRBV5-4 and TRBJ2-1; 9 bases align to TRBD2. V lost 4 bases to trimming and J lost 5 bases; unmatched junction nucleotides: 10. Germline V lookup: CDR1 SGHNT, CDR2 YYREEE (reference sequence). This CDR3 is 16 amino acids long.